This T cell receptor (beta chain) was recovered during a study of blood T cell repertoires in COVID-19. Study details: Sources were T cells, B-cell-depleted T cells, or PBMCs; the material itself was cDNA or gDNA.

The data were produced by immunoSEQ multiplex PCR, yet TCRdb's version contains in-frame clones alone and is incomplete. The table shows about 120,000 clones, with roughly 87% occurring only once. This clonotype originated in a woman older than 75 with acute or convalescent COVID-19. Source material: peripheral blood.

The CDR3 bases are TGTGCCAGCTCGCGGCTCTATGGCTACACCTTC. Its translation is CASSRLYGYTF. J is TRBJ1-2 and V is TRBV18; D unresolved. V was shortened by 6 bases and J by 4 bases, with 6 bases between the two germline ends. From germline, CDR1 is KGHSH and CDR2 LQKENI. The CDR3 is 11 residues long.